A selection of T cell receptor beta chains follows, all from one sample in a study of blood T cell repertoires in COVID-19. Method: immunoSEQ multiplex PCR; TCRdb's copy keeps in-frame clones and lacks some. Of 150,000 to 200,000 clones detected, approximately 80% appear once; the ten largest clones hold about 11%. The sample taken for sequencing was peripheral blood. These receptors all stem from a human donor in a cohort sampled during active COVID-19. CDR3s include the opening cysteine and the closing phenylalanine or tryptophan. Rows may omit the clone size; those that give it use once, few, many or a size class.

>TRBJ1-1|TRBV18|few
CASSPAGTEAFF
>TRBJ1-1|TRBV9|.
CASSTDRVPTEAFF
>TRBJ1-1|TRBV19|.
CASSIKRGGAGTEAFF
>TRBJ1-2|TRBV6-4|few
CASSDGGQGSYTF
>TRBJ1-6|TRBV4-3|.
CASSQDIPRQTNSPLHF
>TRBJ2-1|TRBV14|.
CASSQDDPGRNGNEQFF
>TRBJ1-6|TRBV29-1|.
CSVHRGAHSPLHF
>TRBJ1-2|TRBV5-6|.
CASSVTGGSYGYTF
>TRBJ2-5|TRBV7-3|.
CASSLGAESGETQYF
>TRBJ1-3|TRBV15|once
CATSRDLGSPGGNTIYF